This TCR beta chain is drawn from a study of regulatory T cells in long-lasting Graves disease. Building the TCR beta libraries relied on iRepertoire HTBI primers, and CDR3 regions underwent Arm-PCR. TCRdb re-derived calls from the multiplex PCR reads in MiXCR, one entry per CDR3 protein. The sample comprises roughly 250,000 distinct CDR3 sequences, 15% to 20% of which are singletons, and less than 15% rests with the top ten. This clonotype has just a few counts. Time point indicated: newly diagnosed GD, antithyroid drugs for less than 3 months. PBMCs were the source of the RNA used for TCR sequencing. An endocrinology department in Xi'an, China, supplied the patients. Trimming removed 4 bases from V and 6 bases from J, with 25 bases in between. The length of the CDR3 is 18 residues. The V gene's germline CDR1 is KGHSH and CDR2 LQKENI. These data also featured in a second study, about T cells in Graves' hyperthyroidism and ophthalmopathy. That report adds: When the TCR CDR3 underwent first-round RT-PCR, the HTBI primer set was used.

The chain carries TRBV18 and TRBJ2-1; the D gene is possibly TRBD1 (5 bases). This clonotype originated in a woman aged 30 to 39 with Graves disease. The sequenced sample was peripheral blood mononuclear cells (PBMCs), obtained at new diagnosis, from a patient treated with antithyroid drugs. Here the CDR3 DNA reads TGTGCCAGCTCACTAATCCCCGGGTTAGCAGATAGGGGCAATGAGCAGTTCTTC. It codes for CASSLIPGLADRGNEQFF.